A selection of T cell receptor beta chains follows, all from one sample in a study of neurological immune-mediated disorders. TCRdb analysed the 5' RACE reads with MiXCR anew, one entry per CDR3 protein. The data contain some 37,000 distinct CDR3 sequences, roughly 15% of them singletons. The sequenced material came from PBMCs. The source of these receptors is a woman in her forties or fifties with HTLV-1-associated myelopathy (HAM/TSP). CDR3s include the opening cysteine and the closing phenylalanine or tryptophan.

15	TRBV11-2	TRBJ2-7	CASSLGVTPSYEQYF
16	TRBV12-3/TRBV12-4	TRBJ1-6	CASSLRGASYNSPLHF
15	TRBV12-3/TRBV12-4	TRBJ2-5	CASSSGGGAEETQYF
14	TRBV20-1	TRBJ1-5	CSAREDRDNQPQHF
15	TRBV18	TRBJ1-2	CASSATGQTYYGYTF
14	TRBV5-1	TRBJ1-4	CASSLWDRYEKLFF
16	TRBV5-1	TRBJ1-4	CASSLTGTGGNEKLFF
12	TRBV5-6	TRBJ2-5	CASSFTEETQYF
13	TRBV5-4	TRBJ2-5	CASSFSGVETQYF
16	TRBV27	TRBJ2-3	CASSLWGGEFTNTQYF
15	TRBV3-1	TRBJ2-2	CASSRRDSNTGELFF
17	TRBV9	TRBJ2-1	CASSSPSFDRVRNEQFF
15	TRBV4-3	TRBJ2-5	CASSQGLTRRGTQYF
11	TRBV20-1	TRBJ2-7	CSARALYEQYF
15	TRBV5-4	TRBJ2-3	CASSSDLTATDTQYF
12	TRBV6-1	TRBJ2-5	CASSESVETQYF
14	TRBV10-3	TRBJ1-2	CAISNTKGADGYTF
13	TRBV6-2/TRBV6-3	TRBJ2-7	CASSLAVPYEQYF
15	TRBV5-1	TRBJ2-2	CASSVKGENTGELFF
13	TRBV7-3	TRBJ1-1	CASSLTAPKEPFF
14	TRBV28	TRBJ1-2	CASSFGWEGDGYTF
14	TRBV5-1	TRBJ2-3	CASSFTGHADTQYF
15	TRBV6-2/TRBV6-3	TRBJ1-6	CASSYMDRNSRPLHF